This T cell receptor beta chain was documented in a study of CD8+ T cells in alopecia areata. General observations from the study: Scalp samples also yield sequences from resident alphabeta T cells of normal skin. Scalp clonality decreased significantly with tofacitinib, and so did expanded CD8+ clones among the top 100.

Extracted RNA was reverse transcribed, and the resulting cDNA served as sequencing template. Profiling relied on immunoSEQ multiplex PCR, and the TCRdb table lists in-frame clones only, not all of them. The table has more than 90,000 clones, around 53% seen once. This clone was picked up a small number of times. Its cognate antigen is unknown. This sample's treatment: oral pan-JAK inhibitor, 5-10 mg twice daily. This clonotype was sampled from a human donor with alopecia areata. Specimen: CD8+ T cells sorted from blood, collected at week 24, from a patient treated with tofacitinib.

This CDR3 is CASSARGYNSPLHF. The CDR3 DNA follows: TGTGCCAGCAGCGCCAGGGGGTATAATTCACCCCTCCACTTT. The chain couples TRBV6-1 to TRBJ1-6, with 7 bases identical to TRBD1. There are 14 residues in the CDR3. With 6 bases clipped from V and 4 bases from J, the junction kept 3 bases outside the gene matches. In germline, CDR1 is MNHNS, CDR2 SASEGT.